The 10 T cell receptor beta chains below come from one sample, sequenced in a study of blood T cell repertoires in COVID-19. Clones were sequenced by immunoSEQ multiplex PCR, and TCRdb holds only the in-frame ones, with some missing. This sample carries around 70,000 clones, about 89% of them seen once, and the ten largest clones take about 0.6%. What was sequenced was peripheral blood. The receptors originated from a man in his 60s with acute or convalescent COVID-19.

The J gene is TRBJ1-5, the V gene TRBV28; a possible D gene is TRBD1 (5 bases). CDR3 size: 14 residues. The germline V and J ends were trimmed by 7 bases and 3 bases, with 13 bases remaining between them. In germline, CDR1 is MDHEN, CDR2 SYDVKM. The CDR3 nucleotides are TGTGCCAGCACTTGGGGGGGGGTCAATCAGCCCCAGCATTTT. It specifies CASTWGGVNQPQHF.

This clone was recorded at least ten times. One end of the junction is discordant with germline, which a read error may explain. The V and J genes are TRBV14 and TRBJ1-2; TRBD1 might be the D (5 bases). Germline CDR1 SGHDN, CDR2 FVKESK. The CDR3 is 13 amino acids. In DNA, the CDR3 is TGTGCCAGCAGCCAAGATCTCCAATGGGGCTTCACCTTC. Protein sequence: CASSQDLQWGFTF.

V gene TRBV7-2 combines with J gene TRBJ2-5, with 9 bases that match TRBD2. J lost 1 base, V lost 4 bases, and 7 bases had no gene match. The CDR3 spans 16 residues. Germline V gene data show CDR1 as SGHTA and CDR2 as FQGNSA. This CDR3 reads CASSWRASGTQETQYF. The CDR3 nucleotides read TGTGCCAGCAGCTGGAGGGCTAGCGGGACCCAAGAGACCCAGTACTTC.

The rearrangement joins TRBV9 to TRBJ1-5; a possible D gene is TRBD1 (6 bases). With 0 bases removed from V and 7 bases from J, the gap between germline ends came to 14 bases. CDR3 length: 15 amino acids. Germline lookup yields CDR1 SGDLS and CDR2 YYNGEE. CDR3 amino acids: CASSVDGGDTQPQHF. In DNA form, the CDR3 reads TGTGCCAGCAGCGTAGATGGGGGGGACACACAGCCCCAGCATTTT.

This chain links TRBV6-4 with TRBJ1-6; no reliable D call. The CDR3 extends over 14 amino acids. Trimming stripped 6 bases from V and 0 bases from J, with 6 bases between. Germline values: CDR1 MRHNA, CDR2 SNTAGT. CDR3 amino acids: CASRETSYNSPLHF. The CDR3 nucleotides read TGTGCCAGCAGGGAGACCTCCTATAATTCACCCCTCCACTTT.

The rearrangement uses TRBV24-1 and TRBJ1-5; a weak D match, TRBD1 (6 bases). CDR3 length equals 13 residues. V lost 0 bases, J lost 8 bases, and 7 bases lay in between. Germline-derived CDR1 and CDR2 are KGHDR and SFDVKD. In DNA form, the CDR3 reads TGTGCCACCAGTGATTTGCAGGGGAAGCCCCAGCATTTT. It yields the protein CATSDLQGKPQHF.

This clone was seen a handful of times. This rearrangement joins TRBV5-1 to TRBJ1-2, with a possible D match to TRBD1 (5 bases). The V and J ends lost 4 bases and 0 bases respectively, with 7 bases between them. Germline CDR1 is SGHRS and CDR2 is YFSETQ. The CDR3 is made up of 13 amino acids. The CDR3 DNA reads TGCGCCAGCAGCCTGACAGCTAACTATGGCTACACCTTC. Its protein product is CASSLTANYGYTF.

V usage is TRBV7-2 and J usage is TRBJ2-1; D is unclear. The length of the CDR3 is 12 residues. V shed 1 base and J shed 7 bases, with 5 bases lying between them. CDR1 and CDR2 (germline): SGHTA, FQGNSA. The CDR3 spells CASSLEQNEQFF. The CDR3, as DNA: TGTGCCAGCAGCTTAGAGCAAAATGAGCAGTTCTTC.

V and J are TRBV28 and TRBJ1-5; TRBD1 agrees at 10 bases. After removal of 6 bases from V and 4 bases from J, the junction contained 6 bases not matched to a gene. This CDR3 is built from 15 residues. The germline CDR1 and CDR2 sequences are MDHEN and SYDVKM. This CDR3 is CASRGQGGLNQPQHF. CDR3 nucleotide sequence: TGTGCCAGCAGAGGACAGGGGGGGCTTAATCAGCCCCAGCATTTT.

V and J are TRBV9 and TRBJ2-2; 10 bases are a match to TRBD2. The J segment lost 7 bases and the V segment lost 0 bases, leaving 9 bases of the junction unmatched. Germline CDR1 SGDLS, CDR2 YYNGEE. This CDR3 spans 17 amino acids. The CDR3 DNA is TGTGCCAGCAGCGTAGATCAAGCGGGAGGGCCGGTCGGGGAGCTGTTTTTT. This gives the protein CASSVDQAGGPVGELFF.